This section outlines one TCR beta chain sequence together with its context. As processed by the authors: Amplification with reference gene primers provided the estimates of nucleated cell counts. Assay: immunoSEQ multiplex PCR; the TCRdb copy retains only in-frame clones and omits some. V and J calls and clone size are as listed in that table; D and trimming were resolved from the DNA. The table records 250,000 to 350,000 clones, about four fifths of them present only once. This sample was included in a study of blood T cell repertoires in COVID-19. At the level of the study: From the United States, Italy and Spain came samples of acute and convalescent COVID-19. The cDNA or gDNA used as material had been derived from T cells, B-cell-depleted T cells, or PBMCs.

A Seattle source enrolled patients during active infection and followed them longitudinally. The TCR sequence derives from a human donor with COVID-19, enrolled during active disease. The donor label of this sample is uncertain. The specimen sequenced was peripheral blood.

The CDR3 DNA reads TGTGCCAGCAGCTCAAGCGGGACCCCCTTTTACGAGCAGTACTTC. Translated: CASSSSGTPFYEQYF. The genes are TRBV7-2 and TRBJ2-7; TRBD2 aligns across 7 bases. J lost 4 bases, V lost 4 bases, and 10 bases had no gene match. The CDR3 is made up of 15 amino acids. The germline gives CDR1 SGHTA, CDR2 FQGNSA.